This TCR beta chain comes out of a study of shared clonotypes between healthy human individuals. A few counts support this clone. Sequencing used immunoSEQ multiplex PCR; TCRdb keeps in-frame clones, though not all of them. Among over 2 million clones listed, over 85% were seen once. This sequence was found in a man between 18 and 29 years old in good health. Specimen: naive CD4+ T cells sorted from blood. Subset described: CD45RA+ positively selected.

CDR3 loop: CAWSRSDNQPQHF. For the CDR3, the DNA is TGTGCCTGGAGTAGATCCGACAATCAGCCCCAGCATTTT. The chain uses TRBV30 and TRBJ1-5; D is unresolved. Trimming shortened V by 2 bases and J by 3 bases, and 8 bases separated the two germline ends. This CDR3 spans 13 amino acids. Germline values: CDR1 GTSNPN, CDR2 SVGIG (reference sequence). The complete variable domain, with remaining parts taken from reference TRBV30 and TRBJ1-5, reads SQTIHQWPATLVQPVGSPLSLECTVEGTSNPNLYWYRQAAGRGLQLLFYSVGIGQISSEVPQNLSASRPQDRQFILSSKKLLLSDSGFYLCAWSRSDNQPQHFGDGTRLSIL.